This is a list of T cell receptor beta chains from one sample in a study of neoadjuvant anti-PD-1 for oral cavity cancer. Some clones are missing from TCRdb's copy, which holds only in-frame ones; the method was immunoSEQ multiplex PCR. Among about 14,000 clones listed, roughly 79% were seen once. The material was PBMCs, obtained after nivolumab (anti-PD-1) treatment. These receptors all come from a person between 40 and 79 years old with oral cavity squamous cell carcinoma. CDR3s include the opening cysteine and the closing phenylalanine or tryptophan. D genes are given only for firm matches. Only some rows state a clone size, as once, few, many or a class for expanded clones.

J gene	D gene	V gene	clone size	CDR3 protein	CDR3 DNA
TRBJ1-5	NA	TRBV29-1	NA	CSVDAGAGNGGQHF	TGCAGCGTTGACGCAGGGGCAGGAAACGGAGGCCAGCATTTT
TRBJ2-7	NA	TRBV20-1	NA	CSAAPFSEQYF	TGCAGTGCTGCCCCGTTTAGCGAGCAGTACTTC
TRBJ2-7	TRBD2	TRBV9	NA	CASSVGAGGTYEQYF	TGTGCCAGCAGCGTAGGAGCGGGAGGAACCTACGAGCAGTACTTC
TRBJ2-7	NA	TRBV29-1	NA	CSAVGGALYEQYF	TGCAGCGCCGTAGGGGGGGCTCTGTACGAGCAGTACTTC
TRBJ1-4	NA	TRBV6-5	few	CASSAGGATNEKLFF	TGTGCCAGCAGTGCCGGAGGTGCAACTAATGAAAAACTGTTTTTT
TRBJ2-2	NA	TRBV19	NA	CASSMSAGTGELFF	TGTGCCAGTAGTATGTCGGCCGGGACCGGGGAGCTGTTTTTT
TRBJ2-7	TRBD2	TRBV14	once	CASSQDRGTSGRAIHEQYF	TGTGCCAGCAGCCAAGATCGCGGGACTAGCGGGAGGGCCATCCACGAGCAGTACTTC
TRBJ1-2	NA	TRBV15	NA	CATSIPQGRQSFLNYGYTF	TGTGCCACCAGCATCCCGCAGGGGCGACAAAGCTTTCTCAACTATGGCTACACCTTC
TRBJ2-7	TRBD2	TRBV6-5	NA	CASRGGTSGTYEQYF	TGTGCCAGCAGGGGAGGGACTAGCGGGACCTACGAGCAGTACTTC
TRBJ2-2	NA	TRBV6-4	NA	CASSDSDTGELFF	TGTGCCAGCAGTGACTCGGACACCGGGGAGCTGTTTTTT
TRBJ1-5	NA	TRBV19	few	CASSIVRGYSNQPQHF	TGTGCCAGTAGTATAGTAAGGGGTTATAGCAATCAGCCCCAGCATTTT
TRBJ2-5	NA	TRBV10-2	NA	CASSSEGLHGETQYF	TGCGCCAGCAGTTCTGAGGGGCTCCACGGAGAGACCCAGTACTTC
TRBJ2-7	NA	TRBV9	NA	CASSLSGGTYEQYF	TGTGCCAGCAGCCTATCGGGCGGAACCTACGAGCAGTACTTC
TRBJ1-1	TRBD1	TRBV30	NA	CAWSGSETGANTEAFF	TGTGCCTGGAGTGGATCCGAGACAGGGGCGAACACTGAAGCTTTCTTT
TRBJ1-1	NA	TRBV5-4	NA	CASTPGGRNTEAFF	TGTGCCAGCACCCCGGGGGGACGGAACACTGAAGCTTTCTTT
TRBJ2-7	NA	TRBV11-2	NA	CASSLGTASYEQYF	TGTGCCAGCAGCTTAGGGACTGCATCCTACGAGCAGTACTTC
TRBJ2-1	NA	TRBV7-2	NA	CASSLDTGRAYNEQFF	TGTGCCAGCAGCTTAGATACGGGTAGGGCATACAATGAGCAGTTCTTC
TRBJ1-2	NA	TRBV25-1	NA	CASSPWGVSLYGYTF	TGTGCCAGCAGTCCCTGGGGGGTGAGCCTATATGGCTACACCTTC
TRBJ2-5	TRBD2	TRBV28	NA	CASSLNQAGTQYF	TGTGCCAGCAGTTTAAATCAAGCGGGAACCCAGTACTTC
TRBJ1-4	NA	TRBV2	NA	CASNPEAATNEKLFF	TGTGCCAGCAATCCCGAGGCGGCAACTAATGAAAAACTGTTTTTT
TRBJ2-3	NA	TRBV7-2	NA	CASSPRGADTQYF	TGTGCCAGCAGCCCCAGAGGGGCGGATACGCAGTATTTT
TRBJ2-1	NA	TRBV7-7	NA	CASSLDQYNEQFF	TGTGCTAGCAGCTTAGACCAATACAATGAGCAGTTCTTC
TRBJ1-5	TRBD1	TRBV28	NA	CASSLEGLRGRKQPQHF	TGTGCCAGCAGTTTAGAAGGTCTCAGGGGGCGTAAGCAGCCCCAGCATTTT
TRBJ2-7	NA	TRBV7-9	NA	CASSQGGYEQYF	TGTGCCAGCAGCCAGGGCGGCTACGAGCAGTACTTC
TRBJ1-1	NA	TRBV28	NA	CASSFDSPEAFF	TGTGCCAGCAGTTTCGACAGCCCTGAAGCTTTCTTT
TRBJ2-5	NA	TRBV29-1	once	CSVGGWKGQETQYF	TGCAGCGTTGGGGGATGGAAGGGACAAGAGACCCAGTACTTC
TRBJ1-2	NA	TRBV19	few	CASDDRSKYGYTF	TGTGCCAGTGACGACAGATCTAAGTATGGCTACACCTTC
TRBJ2-7	NA	TRBV28	NA	CASSLPNGEQYF	TGTGCCAGCAGTTTACCCAATGGCGAGCAGTACTTC
TRBJ1-5	NA	TRBV10-2	NA	CASSESITVSNQPQHF	TGCGCCAGCAGTGAATCGATCACAGTGAGCAATCAGCCCCAGCATTTT
TRBJ2-7	NA	TRBV28	NA	CASSRDGWPYEQYF	TGTGCCAGCAGTCGCGACGGATGGCCCTACGAGCAGTACTTC
TRBJ2-7	NA	TRBV28	NA	CASSLGLREQYF	TGTGCCAGCAGTCTAGGACTACGGGAGCAGTACTTC
TRBJ1-1	NA	TRBV4-1	NA	CASSLQLEGNTEAFF	TGCGCCAGCAGCCTCCAGTTAGAGGGGAACACTGAAGCTTTCTTT
TRBJ2-7	NA	TRBV5-1	NA	CASRGTFYEQYF	TGCGCCAGCAGAGGAACATTTTACGAGCAGTACTTC
TRBJ1-1	NA	TRBV28	NA	CASTHRERAEVAEAFF	TGTGCCAGCACTCACAGGGAGAGGGCGGAAGTCGCTGAAGCTTTCTTT
TRBJ1-2	TRBD1	TRBV25-1	NA	CASTPGGLNYGYTF	TGTGCCAGCACCCCAGGGGGCTTGAACTATGGCTACACCTTC
TRBJ1-2	NA	TRBV19	NA	CASSILQEGYGYTF	TGTGCCAGTAGTATCCTTCAAGAGGGCTATGGCTACACCTTC
TRBJ2-5	NA	TRBV11-1	once	CASSFILQETQYF	TGTGCCAGCAGCTTTATACTTCAAGAGACCCAGTACTTC
TRBJ1-4	NA	TRBV19	few	CASSTSGGPNEKLFF	TGTGCCAGTTCCACCTCGGGGGGGCCTAATGAAAAACTGTTTTTT
TRBJ1-2	NA	TRBV6-6	NA	CASGAPGLGYGYTF	TGTGCCAGCGGGGCGCCGGGGCTAGGTTATGGCTACACCTTC
TRBJ2-7	TRBD1	TRBV7-8	NA	CASSLGDRVTYEQYF	TGTGCCAGCAGCCTGGGCGACAGGGTAACCTACGAGCAGTACTTC
TRBJ2-3	NA	TRBV7-3	NA	CASSPLGAGDTQYF	TGTGCCAGCAGCCCCCTTGGAGCGGGAGATACGCAGTATTTT
TRBJ1-5	NA	TRBV6-1	NA	CASRAERPQHF	TGTGCCAGCAGGGCCGAGCGGCCCCAGCATTTT
TRBJ2-3	NA	TRBV7-6	once	CASSSKDPDTQYF	TGTGCCAGCAGCTCCAAGGACCCAGATACGCAGTATTTT